A single T cell receptor beta chain is shown here with its context. Starting material of about 450 ng total RNA yielded TCR beta cDNA via a constant-region primer. Three nested multiplex PCR rounds, a slightly modified ARM-PCR method, built the TCR beta libraries. Investigators reported that the first two PCR rounds, at roughly 10 cycles each, used TRBV1-TRBV30 forward primers with a C-beta reverse primer. Via MiXCR, TCRdb re-called the multiplex PCR reads, giving one row per CDR3 protein. The sample includes roughly 25,000 distinct CDR3 sequences, over 65% of them seen just once. These data belong to a study of tumor-infiltrating lymphocytes in primary liver carcinoma. CDR1 is SGHRS, CDR2 YFSETQ, per germline. Trimming took off 3 bases at V and 2 bases at J, with 20 bases between the two ends. The length of the CDR3 is 17 residues. Co-extraction of both nucleic acids (RNA and DNA) used about 18-31 mg of unsorted bulk tissue. Sampling of every tumor involved five separate regions. These included the tumor centre.

The chain has TRBV5-1 and TRBJ2-5; D gene unclear. Sequenced input: liver tumor tissue from sampling region 3. This sample's subset: tumor region T3, left-lateral pole. This TCR was sampled from a man aged 40-49 years with primary liver carcinoma and hepatitis B virus infection. CDR3 nucleotides: TGCGCCAGCAGCTCCCTCCCCGCCAGTTCGAGTCAAGAGACCCAGTACTTC. Translating it yields CASSSLPASSSQETQYF.